The source of this TCR beta chain is a study of T cell repertoires in cytomegalovirus infection. Study background: Indications came from public TCR beta signatures; they pointed to CMV infection and to a matching HLA type.

TCRdb independently ran MiXCR on the reads; one entry per CDR3 protein. Among around 330,000 distinct CDR3 sequences, roughly a sixth were seen once, and the ten largest hold around 12%. This CDR3 spans 17 amino acids. The V end lost 0 bases, the J end lost 0 bases, and 15 bases lay between the germline ends. Sequenced sample: PBMCs. The clonotype originates from a human donor in good health (CMV status not recorded). Some clones in this sample may be carry-over from other donors' samples. The rearrangement uses TRBV5-7 and TRBJ1-1; perhaps TRBD1 as D (5 bases). TRBV5-7 is an ORF, and what it does is uncertain. CDR3 amino acids: CASSLVRRGIMNTEAFF. The CDR3 DNA reads as TGTGCCAGCAGCTTGGTCAGGCGGGGGATCATGAACACTGAAGCTTTCTTT.